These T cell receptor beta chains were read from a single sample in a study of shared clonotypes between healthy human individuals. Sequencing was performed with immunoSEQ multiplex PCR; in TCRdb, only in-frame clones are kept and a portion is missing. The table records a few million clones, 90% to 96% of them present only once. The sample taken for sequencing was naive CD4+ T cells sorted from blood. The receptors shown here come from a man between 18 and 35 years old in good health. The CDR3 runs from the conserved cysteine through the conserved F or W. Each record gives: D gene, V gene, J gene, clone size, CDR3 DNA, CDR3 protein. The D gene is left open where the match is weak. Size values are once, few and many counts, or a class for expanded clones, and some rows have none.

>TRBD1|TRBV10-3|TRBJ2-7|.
TGTGCCATCAGTGAAAGGTGGACAGGGGTCTCCTACGAGCAGTACTTC
CAISERWTGVSYEQYF
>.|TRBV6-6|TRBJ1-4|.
TGTGCCAGCAGTCATCTGCACACAGGAGAGAATGAAAAACTGTTTTTT
CASSHLHTGENEKLFF
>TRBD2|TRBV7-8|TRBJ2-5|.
TGTGCCACCCGGGAGTGGCGGGGGATCCAAGAGACCCAGTACTTC
CATREWRGIQETQYF
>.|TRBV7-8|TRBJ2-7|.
TGTGCCAGCAGCTCAGTACAGGTTGATCCAGAGCAGTACTTC
CASSSVQVDPEQYF
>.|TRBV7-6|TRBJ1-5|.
TGTGCCAGCAGCCCGTGGGGGGGCGATCAGCCCCAGCATTTT
CASSPWGGDQPQHF
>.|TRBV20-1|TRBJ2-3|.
TGCAGTGCTTCTTGGGGGAATACGCAGTATTTT
CSASWGNTQYF
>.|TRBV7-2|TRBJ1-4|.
TGTGCCAGCAGCCCGACCGGGACGGGAGAAAAACTGTTTTTT
CASSPTGTGEKLFF
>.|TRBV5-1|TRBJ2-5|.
TGCGCCAGCAGCCGGGGGCTAGAAGAGACCCAGTACTTC
CASSRGLEETQYF
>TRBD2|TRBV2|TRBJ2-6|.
TGTGCCAGCACTCTACTAGGGACTAGCGGGACCAAGTCGGCGGGGGCCAACGTCCTGACTTTC
CASTLLGTSGTKSAGANVLTF
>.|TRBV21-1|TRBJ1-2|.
TGTGCCAGCAGCCAGGGGAGGGGCTATGGCTACACCTTC
CASSQGRGYGYTF
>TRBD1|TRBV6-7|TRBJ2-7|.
TGTGCCAGCAGTTACGGGGACAGGGGGTTATATTGCTCCTACGAGCAGTACTTC
CASSYGDRGLYCSYEQYF
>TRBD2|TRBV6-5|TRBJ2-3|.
TGTGCCAGCACCAAAAGGACTAGCGTACGAGATAGGCAGTATTTT
CASTKRTSVRDRQYF
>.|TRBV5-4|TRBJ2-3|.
TGTGCCAGCAGCTTGAAGAGATTGGATACGCAGTATTTT
CASSLKRLDTQYF
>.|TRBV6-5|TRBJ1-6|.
TGTGCCAGCAGTTACTCCAGGGGCAATTCACCCCTCCACTTT
CASSYSRGNSPLHF
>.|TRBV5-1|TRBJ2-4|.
TGCGCCAGCAGCGGGCAAGGGACGCAAACTTTCAAAAACATTCAGTACTTC
CASSGQGTQTFKNIQYF
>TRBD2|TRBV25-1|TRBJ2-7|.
TGTGCCAGCAGTGGAGGGACTAGCGGGAGTCTGAGCGAGCAGTACTTC
CASSGGTSGSLSEQYF
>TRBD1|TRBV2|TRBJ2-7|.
TGTGCCAGCAGACGGACAGGGGGAATAGACCTCTCCTACGAGCAGTACTTC
CASRRTGGIDLSYEQYF
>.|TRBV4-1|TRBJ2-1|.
TGCGCCAGCAGCCACCCGGCTCTACCCCCCTACAATGAGCAGTTCTTC
CASSHPALPPYNEQFF
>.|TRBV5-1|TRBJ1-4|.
TGCGCCAGCAGCTCCGGACCGGGAGGGGAAAAACTGTTTTTT
CASSSGPGGEKLFF
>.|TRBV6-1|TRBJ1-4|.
TGTGCCAGCAGTGAATTGCAGGGGCGGACTAATGAAAAACTGTTTTTT
CASSELQGRTNEKLFF
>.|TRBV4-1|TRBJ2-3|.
TGCGCCAGCAGCCAAGGAAGACAGGTCCTCACAGATACGCAGTATTTT
CASSQGRQVLTDTQYF
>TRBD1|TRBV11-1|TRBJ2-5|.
TGTGCCAGCAGCTATACAGGGGGCTCGGGGCAAGAGACCCAGTACTTC
CASSYTGGSGQETQYF
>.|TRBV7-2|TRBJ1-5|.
TGTGCCAGCAGCTTAACAGGGAATCAGCCCCAGCATTTT
CASSLTGNQPQHF
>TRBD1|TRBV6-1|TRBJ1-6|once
TGTGCCAGCAGTTTTACCGGGACAGGGAATTCACCCCTCCACTTT
CASSFTGTGNSPLHF
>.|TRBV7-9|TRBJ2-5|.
TGTGCCAGCAGCCCCGGGACGGAAGAGACCCAGTACTTC
CASSPGTEETQYF
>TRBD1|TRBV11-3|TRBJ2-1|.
TGTGCCAGCAGCTTCCAGGGGGCGGGGACCGATGAGCAGTTCTTC
CASSFQGAGTDEQFF
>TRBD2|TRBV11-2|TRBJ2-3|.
TGTGCCAGCAGCTTAGTCGGCGGGAGGGCTATAGATACGCAGTATTTT
CASSLVGGRAIDTQYF
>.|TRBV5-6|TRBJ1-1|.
TGTGCCAGCAGCAGGGGGACGGCGAACACTGAAGCTTTCTTT
CASSRGTANTEAFF
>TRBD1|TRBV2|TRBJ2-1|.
TGTGCCAGCAGTGGACAGGGGGGATACAATGAGCAGTTCTTC
CASSGQGGYNEQFF
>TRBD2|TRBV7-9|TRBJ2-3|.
TGTGCCAGCAGCAGACAGGGGACTAGCGGGAAAAGCACAGATACGCAGTATTTT
CASSRQGTSGKSTDTQYF
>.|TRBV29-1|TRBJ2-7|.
TGCAGCGTTGGTGGAAGTTGGAGCTCCTACGAGCAGTACTTC
CSVGGSWSSYEQYF
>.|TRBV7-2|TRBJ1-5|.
TGTGCCAGCAGCTTAGTTCATAGAAATCAGCCCCAGCATTTT
CASSLVHRNQPQHF
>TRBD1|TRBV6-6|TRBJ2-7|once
TGTGCCAGCACTCCCGGGACAGGTCGAGACGAGCAGTACTTC
CASTPGTGRDEQYF